The source of this T cell receptor beta chain is a study of T cell responses to AZD1222 COVID-19 vaccine. Repertoires were generated with immunoSEQ multiplex PCR, while TCRdb's copy carries only in-frame clones and drops some. Seen here are tens of thousands of clones, 90% observed once, and the top ten hold about 3.1%. Study conclusions and caveats: Increased Spike-specific TCR breadth and depth were observed after two AZD1222 doses. The CD4 TCRs associated with vaccination extended across spike and predominated at 160-218 and 743-854. Just a handful of AZD1222 recipients were seropositive at baseline. Most donors were white British, females outnumbered males, and clonal diversity was possibly underestimated.

Germline-derived CDR1 and CDR2 are SEHNR and FQNEAQ (reference sequence). This CDR3 is built from 13 residues. Trimming took 5 bases from V and 4 from J, leaving 9 bases between them. A remark on this clone: As yet, its antigen is unknown.

The source of this sequence is an adult who received the AZD1222 COVID-19 vaccine. The chain combines TRBV7-9 with TRBJ1-5; weak D call: TRBD1 (5 bases). The material was peripheral blood, obtained 28 days after the second AZD1222 dose. The CDR3 sequence is CASSPQGNQPQHF. As DNA, the CDR3 is TGTGCCAGCAGCCCGCAGGGTAATCAGCCCCAGCATTTT.